Listed below are T cell receptor beta chains from one sample, sequenced in a study of chemoradiotherapy in HPV16-positive cancers. Profiling relied on immunoSEQ multiplex PCR, and the TCRdb table lists in-frame clones only, not all of them. Altogether 12,000 to 15,000 clones are present, 69% being singletons, with the ten largest covering around a fifth. Sampling took place from a patient who underwent chemoradiotherapy. All receptors derive from a human donor with HPV-associated anogenital cancer. Both conserved end residues are part of each CDR3. A D gene is named only where the DNA matches it firmly. Clone sizes are given selectively: once, few, many, or a class where the clone is expanded.

>TRBJ2-5|TRBV5-1|once|13|TRBD2
CASTAGGQETQYF
TGCGCCAGCACGGCCGGGGGGCAAGAGACCCAGTACTTC
>TRBJ1-6|TRBV6-1|few|13|-
CASSEVDNSPLHF
TGTGCCAGCAGTGAAGTAGACAATTCACCCCTCCACTTT
>TRBJ2-3|TRBV29-1|-|14|-
CTFQLGTGSDTQYF
TGCACCTTCCAATTGGGGACCGGGTCGGATACGCAGTATTTT
>TRBJ1-3|TRBV18|-|14|-
CASSPSQASDTIYF
TGTGCCAGCTCACCGAGTCAGGCGTCAGACACCATATATTTT
>TRBJ1-1|TRBV10-3|-|14|-
CAISLAGMNTEAFF
TGTGCCATCAGTCTGGCGGGGATGAACACTGAAGCTTTCTTT
>TRBJ2-1|TRBV5-4|-|16|TRBD1
CASRGTGEAPYNEQFF
TGTGCCAGCAGGGGGACAGGGGAGGCTCCCTACAATGAGCAGTTCTTC
>TRBJ1-2|TRBV19|-|13|-
CASSQGANYGYTF
TGTGCCAGTAGCCAGGGTGCTAACTATGGCTACACCTTC
>TRBJ1-2|TRBV10-3|-|13|-
CAISGRGGYGYTF
TGTGCCATCAGTGGACGGGGGGGCTATGGCTACACCTTC
>TRBJ1-6|TRBV7-2|once|16|-
CASSVYRAEAGSPLHF
TGTGCCAGCAGCGTGTACAGGGCCGAAGCGGGTTCACCCCTCCACTTT
>TRBJ1-5|TRBV2|-|14|-
CASSSNSPNQPQHF
TGTGCCAGCAGCTCTAACAGTCCCAATCAGCCCCAGCATTTT
>TRBJ1-4|TRBV27|-|11|-
CASRWGGKLFF
TGTGCCAGCAGGTGGGGGGGAAAACTGTTTTTT
>TRBJ2-5|TRBV29-1|-|11|-
CSVGGQETQYF
TGCAGCGTAGGCGGCCAAGAGACCCAGTACTTC
>TRBJ1-6|TRBV7-9|-|12|-
CASSFINSPLHF
TGTGCCAGCAGCTTTATCAATTCACCCCTCCACTTT
>TRBJ2-4|TRBV30|once|17|-
CAWSVRGQELAKNIQYF
TGTGCCTGGAGTGTACGCGGGCAGGAACTAGCCAAAAACATTCAGTACTTC
>TRBJ2-1|TRBV15|-|15|TRBD2
CATSRDRGGYNEQFF
TGTGCCACCAGCAGAGACCGGGGGGGTTACAATGAGCAGTTCTTC
>TRBJ1-5|TRBV28|-|15|TRBD1
CASTLTGGGNQPQHF
TGTGCCAGCACCCTAACAGGGGGAGGCAATCAGCCCCAGCATTTT
>TRBJ1-1|TRBV6-1|-|13|TRBD1
CASIRGQDTEAFF
TGTGCCAGCATCAGGGGGCAGGACACTGAAGCTTTCTTT
>TRBJ2-1|TRBV11-2|-|16|-
CASSPGQSGIYNEQFF
TGTGCCAGCAGCCCCGGACAGTCGGGGATTTACAATGAGCAGTTCTTC
>TRBJ2-2|TRBV7-2|-|17|TRBD2
CASSLDPSGMNTGELFF
TGTGCCAGCAGCTTAGATCCTAGCGGGATGAACACCGGGGAGCTGTTTTTT
>TRBJ2-6|TRBV30|few|14|-
CAWRSLPGANVLTF
TGTGCCTGGCGGTCTTTACCTGGGGCCAACGTCCTGACTTTC
>TRBJ1-1|TRBV7-2|-|12|-
CASSFRYSEAFF
TGTGCCAGCAGCTTCAGGTACTCTGAAGCTTTCTTT
>TRBJ1-4|TRBV23-1|few|17|TRBD1
CASSPDRVSTTNEKLFF
TGCGCCAGCAGCCCCGACAGGGTAAGTACAACTAATGAAAAACTGTTTTTT
>TRBJ1-2|TRBV6-5|-|13|-
CASSYKGPYGYTF
TGTGCCAGCAGCTATAAAGGACCCTATGGCTACACCTTC
>TRBJ1-2|TRBV15|-|15|TRBD1
CATSLSPGTGASYTF
TGTGCCACCAGCCTTAGCCCCGGGACAGGGGCCTCATACACCTTC
>TRBJ2-7|TRBV6-5|-|14|-
CASRRTADSYEQYF
TGTGCCAGCAGAAGGACGGCCGATTCCTACGAGCAGTACTTC
>TRBJ2-7|TRBV5-6|few|14|-
CASSLLHGEFEQYF
TGTGCCAGCAGCTTGTTACACGGGGAGTTCGAGCAGTACTTC
>TRBJ1-3|TRBV5-1|-|15|-
CASSSGASQGNTIYF
TGCGCCAGCAGCTCGGGAGCATCCCAAGGAAACACCATATATTTT
>TRBJ2-2|TRBV4-1|-|16|-
CASSHELSRATGELFF
TGCGCCAGCAGCCACGAGCTGTCGAGGGCGACCGGGGAGCTGTTTTTT
>TRBJ1-1|TRBV30|once|14|-
CAWRAGTANTEAFF
TGTGCCTGGAGAGCCGGGACGGCGAACACTGAAGCTTTCTTT
>TRBJ2-3|TRBV4-1|-|16|-
CASSQDEWGATDTQYF
TGCGCCAGCAGCCAAGACGAGTGGGGGGCCACAGATACGCAGTATTTT
>TRBJ1-5|TRBV30|-|13|TRBD1
CAWAGTVPSPQHF
TGTGCCTGGGCCGGGACAGTGCCGTCGCCCCAGCATTTT
>TRBJ1-1|TRBV5-8|-|16|TRBD1
CASSLARGRQWAEAFF
TGTGCCAGCAGCTTGGCTAGGGGGCGTCAGTGGGCTGAAGCTTTCTTT
>TRBJ1-2|TRBV2|few|15|-
CASSEENEGWDGYTF
TGTGCCAGCAGTGAAGAGAATGAGGGGTGGGATGGCTACACCTTC
>TRBJ1-1|TRBV11-2|once|11|TRBD1
CASRSGTAAFF
TGTGCCAGCAGGTCCGGGACAGCTGCTTTCTTT
>TRBJ2-3|TRBV5-6|-|11|-
CASSFGNTQYF
TGTGCCAGCAGCTTCGGCAATACGCAGTATTTT
>TRBJ2-7|TRBV18|few|14|-
CASSPQEIRNEQYF
TGTGCCAGCTCACCACAGGAGATACGGAACGAGCAGTACTTC
>TRBJ2-5|TRBV7-9|few|14|-
CASSPDTARETQYF
TGTGCCAGCAGCCCTGACACCGCTCGAGAGACCCAGTACTTC
>TRBJ2-2|TRBV2|-|14|TRBD2
CASRAGGGTGELFF
TGTGCCAGCAGAGCGGGGGGGGGAACCGGGGAGCTGTTTTTT
>TRBJ2-5|TRBV19|medium-sized|13|-
CASSSASQETQYF
TGTGCCAGTAGTTCGGCTAGTCAAGAGACCCAGTACTTC
>TRBJ1-2|TRBV6-1|once|14|-
CASSVSGKSQSYTF
TGTGCCAGCAGTGTATCGGGGAAGAGTCAGAGCTACACCTTC
>TRBJ1-5|TRBV19|-|13|TRBD1
CASKGQFNQPQHF
TGTGCCAGTAAGGGACAGTTCAATCAGCCCCAGCATTTT
>TRBJ1-2|TRBV27|-|13|-
CASKRQGNYGYTF
TGTGCCAGCAAGAGGCAGGGTAACTATGGCTACACCTTC